The sequence of this TCR beta chain was determined in a study listed by TCRdb under 2016. Libraries were constructed by RT-PCR. TCRdb lists the instrument as Illumina MiSeq. The public reads were reanalyzed by TCRdb: fastp trimming at Q25, MiXCR alignment, in-frame beta chains only. CDR3 protein duplicates are merged, each entry listing the most common genes and DNA. Counted in this sample were about 680,000 distinct CDR3 sequences; approximately 15% of them appeared once. The ten largest make up roughly 3.6% of the sample. V has 1 base trimmed and J has 1 base trimmed; junction bases matching no gene number 5. The CDR3 holds 16 amino acids from the cysteine to the phenylalanine. The kept DNA is CDR3 alone, 48 bases in frame from the first base. The germline V gene encodes CDR1 DFQATT and CDR2 SNEGSKA (reference sequence). On this clonotype: Its antigen is unknown. No qualities accompany the bases; no much larger clone lies one base away.

Sequences were obtained from memory CD4+ T cells from blood. The chain is made from TRBV20-1 and TRBJ2-5; 11 bases in between match TRBD2. This clonotype originated in a female donor in good health, serving as a healthy control. CDR3 region: CSARGLAGWFQETQYF. The nucleotides are TGCAGTGCTAGAGGACTAGCGGGGTGGTTCCAAGAGACCCAGTACTTC.